These T cell receptor beta chains were read from a single sample in a study of regulatory T cells in long-lasting Graves disease. A single record per CDR3 protein comes from TCRdb applying MiXCR to the multiplex PCR reads. The sample records roughly 360,000 distinct CDR3 sequences, around 23% being singletons. The source material was peripheral blood mononuclear cells (PBMCs), sampled when the disease was refractory, from a patient treated with antithyroid drugs. Source of these receptors: a woman between 40 and 55 years old with Graves disease. Each CDR3 is given with its conserved first and last residue. The D gene is left open where the match is weak. Size is omitted from some rows. Given values are once, few, many or a class for expanded clones.

size: NA; D: TRBD1; V: TRBV20-1; J: TRBJ2-6; DNA: TGCAGTGCGTTGACAGGGTCCGGGGCCAACGTCCTGACTTTC; CDR3: CSALTGSGANVLTF
size: many; D: TRBD1; V: TRBV2; J: TRBJ1-1; DNA: TGTGCCAGCAGTGCTCCGGGACAGGGCTTGAACACTGAAGCTTTCTTT; CDR3: CASSAPGQGLNTEAFF
size: NA; D: NA; V: TRBV5-6; J: TRBJ2-4; DNA: TGTGCCAGCAGCCGACGGTTGGGGGCATGGAGGGACATTCAGTACTTC; CDR3: CASSRRLGAWRDIQYF
size: many; D: NA; V: TRBV6-1; J: TRBJ1-1; DNA: TGTGCCAGCAGCGCTCCGGACAGAAACACTGAAGCTTTCTTT; CDR3: CASSAPDRNTEAFF
size: few; D: NA; V: TRBV19; J: TRBJ1-5; DNA: TGTGCCAGTAATGAGGGTAATAGCAATCAGCCCCAGCATTTT; CDR3: CASNEGNSNQPQHF
size: many; D: NA; V: TRBV29-1; J: TRBJ1-2; DNA: TGCAGCGCGTTTGTTGGTTCCCATGGCTACACCTTC; CDR3: CSAFVGSHGYTF
size: few; D: NA; V: TRBV20-1; J: TRBJ1-2; DNA: TGCAGTGCTAGAAACGGGACCTATGGCTACACCTTC; CDR3: CSARNGTYGYTF
size: NA; D: TRBD2; V: TRBV5-1; J: TRBJ2-5; DNA: TGCGCCAGCAGCTTGCTAGCGGGACGGGAGACCCAGTACTTC; CDR3: CASSLLAGRETQYF
size: NA; D: TRBD2; V: TRBV29-1; J: TRBJ2-2; DNA: TGCAGCGTTTATGCGGGACTAGCGGCGGACACCGGGGAGCTGTTTTTT; CDR3: CSVYAGLAADTGELFF
size: NA; D: NA; V: TRBV29-1; J: TRBJ2-3; DNA: TGCAGCGTTGAAGGCTGGGGCCCAGACACAGATACGCAGTATTTT; CDR3: CSVEGWGPDTDTQYF
size: NA; D: NA; V: TRBV28; J: TRBJ2-1; DNA: TGTGCCAGCAGGGGGGAGGGGATTAGGACAGGCCTCTACAATGAGCAGTTCTTC; CDR3: CASRGEGIRTGLYNEQFF
size: few; D: NA; V: TRBV7-8; J: TRBJ2-7; DNA: TGTGCCAGCAGCTTCGGGGGCAAGACCTCCTACGAGCAGTACTTC; CDR3: CASSFGGKTSYEQYF
size: once; D: TRBD2; V: TRBV5-4; J: TRBJ2-7; DNA: TGTGCCAGCAGCCCCCCCGGACTAGCAATGCAGTACTTC; CDR3: CASSPPGLAMQYF
size: NA; D: NA; V: TRBV10-2; J: TRBJ2-5; DNA: TGCGCCAGCAGGGATAGGGGAGAGACCCAGTACTTC; CDR3: CASRDRGETQYF
size: many; D: NA; V: TRBV6-1; J: TRBJ2-2; DNA: TGTGCCAGCAGTCGAACAGGGACGAACACCGGGGAGCTGTTTTTT; CDR3: CASSRTGTNTGELFF
size: many; D: NA; V: TRBV15; J: TRBJ1-2; DNA: TGTGCCACCAGCAGAGAAAAGGGCACCTATGGCTACACCTTC; CDR3: CATSREKGTYGYTF
size: many; D: NA; V: TRBV10-3; J: TRBJ1-1; DNA: TGTGCCATCAGTGAAGAGCAGCGGGACACTGAAGCTTTCTTT; CDR3: CAISEEQRDTEAFF
size: NA; D: NA; V: TRBV3-1; J: TRBJ2-1; DNA: TGTGCCAGCAGCCAAGATGCGCCAGGGGAGGGCAATGAGCAGTTCTTC; CDR3: CASSQDAPGEGNEQFF
size: few; D: NA; V: TRBV19; J: TRBJ1-2; DNA: TGTGCCAGTAGTATCCAGCTCAGTCAAGTCGGCTACACCTTC; CDR3: CASSIQLSQVGYTF
size: few; D: TRBD2; V: TRBV12-5; J: TRBJ2-7; DNA: TGTGCTAGTGGTAAAAGACCTTCACCGGGCGGGAGCCCCTACGAGCAGTACTTC; CDR3: CASGKRPSPGGSPYEQYF
size: few; D: NA; V: TRBV11-2; J: TRBJ2-2; DNA: TGTGCCAGCAGCTCAAAACTTGGACCGGGACTCTCAAGGGCCGGGGAGCTGTTTTTT; CDR3: CASSSKLGPGLSRAGELFF
size: many; D: TRBD1; V: TRBV5-1; J: TRBJ1-2; DNA: TGCGCCAGCAGCTTTGAAGGGGGCGATTTTGGCTACACCTTC; CDR3: CASSFEGGDFGYTF
size: many; D: TRBD2; V: TRBV6-1; J: TRBJ2-2; DNA: TGTGCCAGCAGCCGCGGGACTAGCGGGAGAAACACCGGGGAGCTGTTTTTT; CDR3: CASSRGTSGRNTGELFF
size: many; D: NA; V: TRBV2; J: TRBJ1-5; DNA: TGTGCCAGCGGCCGACAGTATAGCAATCAGCCCCAGCATTTT; CDR3: CASGRQYSNQPQHF
size: few; D: NA; V: TRBV7-9; J: TRBJ2-7; DNA: TGTGCCAGCAGCTTATGGGACCGGCAGGGCGGCGTGTACGAGCAGTACTTC; CDR3: CASSLWDRQGGVYEQYF
size: NA; D: TRBD2; V: TRBV28; J: TRBJ2-1; DNA: TGTGCCAGCAGACAACGGACTAGCGGCAGGACCTCCTACAATGAGCAGTTCTTC; CDR3: CASRQRTSGRTSYNEQFF
size: many; D: NA; V: TRBV2; J: TRBJ2-7; DNA: TGTGCCAGCAGCGGTTCCTACGTGCAGTACTTC; CDR3: CASSGSYVQYF
size: NA; D: TRBD2; V: TRBV5-5; J: TRBJ2-4; DNA: TGTGCCAGCAGCAACCCGCGGGAGGGAAGCATTCAGTACTTC; CDR3: CASSNPREGSIQYF
size: many; D: TRBD2; V: TRBV6-1; J: TRBJ2-2; DNA: TGTGCCAGCAAGCAACTAGCGGGAGTAAACACCGGGGAGCTGTTTTTT; CDR3: CASKQLAGVNTGELFF
size: many; D: NA; V: TRBV28; J: TRBJ2-7; DNA: TGTGCCAGCAGTTTAATCTTCCGGGAGCAGTACTTC; CDR3: CASSLIFREQYF
size: many; D: TRBD1; V: TRBV28; J: TRBJ2-5; DNA: TGTGCCAGCAGGGCGGACAGGGAGACCCAGTACTTC; CDR3: CASRADRETQYF
size: many; D: TRBD2; V: TRBV12-3/TRBV12-4; J: TRBJ2-7; DNA: TGTGCCAGCAGCTTAGCGGGAGCGTACTACGAGCAGTACTTC; CDR3: CASSLAGAYYEQYF
size: NA; D: NA; V: TRBV2; J: TRBJ2-1; DNA: TGTGCCAGCAGTGCTTCAGACAGAAACGGCTACAATGAGCAGTTCTTC; CDR3: CASSASDRNGYNEQFF
size: NA; D: NA; V: TRBV6-2/TRBV6-3; J: TRBJ1-3; DNA: TGTGCCAGCAGTTACCTAGGTGGAAACACCATATATTTT; CDR3: CASSYLGGNTIYF
size: many; D: TRBD1; V: TRBV20-1; J: TRBJ1-1; DNA: TGCAGTGCAGACAGGGGGGAGGTGACTGAAGCTTTCTTT; CDR3: CSADRGEVTEAFF
size: few; D: NA; V: TRBV7-2; J: TRBJ2-5; DNA: TGTGCCAGCAGCTTAATCTGGGCCCAAGGCGGAGAGACCCAGTACTTC; CDR3: CASSLIWAQGGETQYF
size: NA; D: NA; V: TRBV13; J: TRBJ2-7; DNA: TGTGCCAGCAGCCTGACCGGGACTGGGTCCTACGAGCAGTACTTC; CDR3: CASSLTGTGSYEQYF
size: many; D: TRBD2; V: TRBV2; J: TRBJ2-5; DNA: TGTGCCAGCAGTGAAAGTTTTCTAGCGGGAGAGGTATGGGAGACCCAGTACTTC; CDR3: CASSESFLAGEVWETQYF
size: NA; D: TRBD2; V: TRBV11-2; J: TRBJ2-3; DNA: TGCGCCAGCAGCTTGACTAGCGGGAGCGATACGCAGTATTTT; CDR3: CASSLTSGSDTQYF
size: NA; D: NA; V: TRBV5-1; J: TRBJ1-3; DNA: TGCGCCAGCAGCTTGGAAGGGCCTTACTCTGGAAACACCATATATTTT; CDR3: CASSLEGPYSGNTIYF
size: NA; D: NA; V: TRBV14; J: TRBJ2-2; DNA: TGTGCCAGCAGGCCCGAGAGGTGGGGAAAGGCCGGGGAGCTGTTTTTT; CDR3: CASRPERWGKAGELFF
size: NA; D: NA; V: TRBV6-2/TRBV6-3; J: TRBJ1-2; DNA: TGTGCCAGCAGTTACGGGGGGAAAAACTATGGCTACGCCTTC; CDR3: CASSYGGKNYGYAF
size: NA; D: NA; V: TRBV13; J: TRBJ2-7; DNA: TGTGCCAGCAGCTTAGGCCAGATGACCGGCGGCTACGAGCAGTACTTC; CDR3: CASSLGQMTGGYEQYF
size: many; D: TRBD1; V: TRBV11-2; J: TRBJ2-5; DNA: TGTGCCAGCAGGTCCTCCGGGACAGGGAGGGAGACCCAGTACTTC; CDR3: CASRSSGTGRETQYF
size: few; D: NA; V: TRBV30; J: TRBJ1-5; DNA: TGTGCCTGGAGGGCCAGGGTACAGGGAGCTCGTCAGCCCCAGCATTTT; CDR3: CAWRARVQGARQPQHF
size: many; D: NA; V: TRBV24-1; J: TRBJ2-3; DNA: TGTGCCACCAGTCCCCGTGATAGAAGAGATACGCAGTATTTT; CDR3: CATSPRDRRDTQYF